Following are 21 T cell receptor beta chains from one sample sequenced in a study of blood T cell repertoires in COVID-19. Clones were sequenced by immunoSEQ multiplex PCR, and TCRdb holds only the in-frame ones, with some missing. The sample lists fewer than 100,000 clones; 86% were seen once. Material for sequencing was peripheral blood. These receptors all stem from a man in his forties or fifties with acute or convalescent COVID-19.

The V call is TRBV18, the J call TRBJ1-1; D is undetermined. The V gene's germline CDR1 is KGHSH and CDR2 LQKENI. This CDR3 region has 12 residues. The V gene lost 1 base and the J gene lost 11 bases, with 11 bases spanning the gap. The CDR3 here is CASSPREGRAFF. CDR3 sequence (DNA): TGTGCCAGCTCACCACGGGAGGGAAGGGCTTTCTTT.

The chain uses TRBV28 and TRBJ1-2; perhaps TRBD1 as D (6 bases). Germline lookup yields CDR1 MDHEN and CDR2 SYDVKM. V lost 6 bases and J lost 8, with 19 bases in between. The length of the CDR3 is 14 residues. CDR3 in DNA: TGTGCCAGCAGCCCGAGAGCGGGGGGCCTCGGCTACACCTTC. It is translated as CASSPRAGGLGYTF.

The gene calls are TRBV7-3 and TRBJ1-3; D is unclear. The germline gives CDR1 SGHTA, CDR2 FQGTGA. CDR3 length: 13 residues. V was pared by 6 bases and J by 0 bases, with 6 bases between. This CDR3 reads CASRAASGNTIYF. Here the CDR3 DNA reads TGTGCCAGCAGGGCTGCCTCTGGAAACACCATATATTTT.

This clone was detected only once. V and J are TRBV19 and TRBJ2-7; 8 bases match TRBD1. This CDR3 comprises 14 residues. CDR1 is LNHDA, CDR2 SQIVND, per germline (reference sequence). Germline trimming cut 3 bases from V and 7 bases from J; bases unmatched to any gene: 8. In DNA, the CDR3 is TGTGCCAGTAGTATTCGACAGGGGTGGGGGGAGCAGTACTTC. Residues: CASSIRQGWGEQYF. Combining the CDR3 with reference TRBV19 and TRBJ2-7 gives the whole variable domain DGGITQSPKYLFRKEGQNVTLSCEQNLNHDAMYWYRQDPGQGLRLIYYSQIVNDFQKGDIAEGYSVSREKKESFPLTVTSAQKNPTAFYLCASSIRQGWGEQYFGPGTRLTVT.

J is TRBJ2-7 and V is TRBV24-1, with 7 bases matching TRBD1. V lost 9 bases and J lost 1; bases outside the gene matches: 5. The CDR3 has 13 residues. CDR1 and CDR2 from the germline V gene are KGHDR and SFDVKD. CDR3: CATEGQDSYEQYF. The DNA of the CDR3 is TGTGCCACCGAAGGACAGGATTCCTACGAGCAGTACTTC.

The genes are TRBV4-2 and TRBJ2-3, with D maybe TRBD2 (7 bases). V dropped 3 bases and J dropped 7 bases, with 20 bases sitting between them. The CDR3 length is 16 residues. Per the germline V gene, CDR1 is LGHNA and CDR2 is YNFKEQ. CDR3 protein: CASSQQGGEGQYTQYF. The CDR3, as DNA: TGTGCCAGCAGCCAGCAAGGGGGGGAGGGCCAATATACGCAGTATTTT.

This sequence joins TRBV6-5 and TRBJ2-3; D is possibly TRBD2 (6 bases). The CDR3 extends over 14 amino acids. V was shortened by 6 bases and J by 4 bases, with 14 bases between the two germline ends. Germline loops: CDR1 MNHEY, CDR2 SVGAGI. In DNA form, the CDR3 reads TGTGCCAGCAGGCGGGACTGGAAGGCAGATACGCAGTATTTT. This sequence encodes CASRRDWKADTQYF.

The CDR3 spells CASSLRGDQPQHF. CDR3 in DNA: TGTGCCAGCAGTTTAAGAGGAGATCAGCCCCAGCATTTT. The chain combines TRBV12-3 or TRBV12-4 with TRBJ1-5; D gene unclear. The V gene lost 2 bases and the J gene lost 5 bases, with 7 bases spanning the gap. This CDR3 has 13 residues.

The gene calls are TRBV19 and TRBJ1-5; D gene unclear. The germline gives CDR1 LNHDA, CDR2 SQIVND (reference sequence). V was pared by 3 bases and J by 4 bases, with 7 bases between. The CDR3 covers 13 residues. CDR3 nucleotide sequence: TGTGCCAGTAGTATCGACACAAATCAGCCCCAGCATTTT. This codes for CASSIDTNQPQHF.

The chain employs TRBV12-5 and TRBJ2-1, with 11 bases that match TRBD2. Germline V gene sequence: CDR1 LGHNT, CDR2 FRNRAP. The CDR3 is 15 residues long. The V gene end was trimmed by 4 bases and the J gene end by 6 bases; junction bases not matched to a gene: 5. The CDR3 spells CASGSSGLAANEQFF. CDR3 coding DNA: TGTGCTAGTGGTTCTTCGGGACTAGCGGCCAATGAGCAGTTCTTC.

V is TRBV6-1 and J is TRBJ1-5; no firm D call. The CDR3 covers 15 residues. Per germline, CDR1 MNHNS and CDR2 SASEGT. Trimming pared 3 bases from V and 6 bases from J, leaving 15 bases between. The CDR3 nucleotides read TGTGCCAGCAGTGAGGGAGGAGTGCGGACTCAGCCCCAGCATTTT. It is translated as CASSEGGVRTQPQHF.

The CDR3 here is CASRATASYEQYF. CDR3 sequence (DNA): TGTGCCAGCAGAGCGACAGCGTCCTACGAGCAGTACTTC. The chain recombines TRBV27 with TRBJ2-7; D is possibly TRBD1 (5 bases). This CDR3 is 13 amino acids long. Trimming removed 6 bases from V and 1 base from J, with 10 bases in between. In germline, CDR1 is MNHEY, CDR2 SMNVEV (reference sequence).

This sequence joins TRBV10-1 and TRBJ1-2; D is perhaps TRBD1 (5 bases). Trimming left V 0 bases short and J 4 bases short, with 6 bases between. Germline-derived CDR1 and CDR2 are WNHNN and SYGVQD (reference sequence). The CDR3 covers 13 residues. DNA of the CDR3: TGCGCCAGCAGTGAGTCGGGGGGCTATGGCTACACCTTC. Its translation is CASSESGGYGYTF.

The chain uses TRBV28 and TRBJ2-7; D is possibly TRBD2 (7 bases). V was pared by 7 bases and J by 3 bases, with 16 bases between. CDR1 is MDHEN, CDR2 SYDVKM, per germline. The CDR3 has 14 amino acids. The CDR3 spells CASISGGLDYEQYF. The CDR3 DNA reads TGTGCCAGCATCTCGGGGGGCCTCGACTACGAGCAGTACTTC.

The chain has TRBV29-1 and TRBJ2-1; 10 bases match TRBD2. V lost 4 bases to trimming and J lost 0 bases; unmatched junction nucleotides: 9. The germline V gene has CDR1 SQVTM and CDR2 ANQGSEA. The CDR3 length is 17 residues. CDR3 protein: CSVGPSGSGSSYNEQFF. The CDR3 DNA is TGCAGCGTTGGGCCTAGCGGGAGTGGGAGCTCCTACAATGAGCAGTTCTTC.

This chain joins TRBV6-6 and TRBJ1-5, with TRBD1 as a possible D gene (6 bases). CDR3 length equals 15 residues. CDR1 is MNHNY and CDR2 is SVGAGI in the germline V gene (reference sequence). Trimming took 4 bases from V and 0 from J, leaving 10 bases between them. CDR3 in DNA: TGTGCCAGCAGTTTCAGGGGTGGTAGCAATCAGCCCCAGCATTTT. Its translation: CASSFRGGSNQPQHF.

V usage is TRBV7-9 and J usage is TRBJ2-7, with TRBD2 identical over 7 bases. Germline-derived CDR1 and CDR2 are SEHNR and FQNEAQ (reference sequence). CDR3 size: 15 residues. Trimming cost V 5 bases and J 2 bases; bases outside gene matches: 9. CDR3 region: CASSLSSGVTYEQYF. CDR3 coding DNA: TGTGCCAGCAGCCTCAGCAGCGGGGTTACCTACGAGCAGTACTTC. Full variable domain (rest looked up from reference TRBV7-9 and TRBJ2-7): DTGVSQNPRHKITKRGQNVTFRCDPISEHNRLYWYRQTLGQGPEFLTYFQNEAQLEKSRLLSDRFSAERPKGSFSTLEIQRTEQGDSAMYLCASSLSSGVTYEQYFGPGTRLTVT.

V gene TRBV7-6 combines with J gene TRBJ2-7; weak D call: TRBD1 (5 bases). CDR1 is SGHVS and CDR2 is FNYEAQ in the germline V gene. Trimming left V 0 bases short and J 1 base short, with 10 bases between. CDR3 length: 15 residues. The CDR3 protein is CASSLAGDGSYEQYF. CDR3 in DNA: TGTGCCAGCAGCTTAGCAGGGGATGGGTCCTACGAGCAGTACTTC.

CDR3 sequence reads: CASRVDSSSYNEQFF. The CDR3 DNA is TGCGCCAGCAGGGTGGACTCTTCTTCCTACAATGAGCAGTTCTTC. The gene calls are TRBV5-1 and TRBJ2-1, with D possibly matching TRBD2 (5 bases). Trimming stripped 5 bases from V and 1 base from J, with 13 bases between. The CDR3 length is 15 residues. Germline CDR1 SGHRS, CDR2 YFSETQ.

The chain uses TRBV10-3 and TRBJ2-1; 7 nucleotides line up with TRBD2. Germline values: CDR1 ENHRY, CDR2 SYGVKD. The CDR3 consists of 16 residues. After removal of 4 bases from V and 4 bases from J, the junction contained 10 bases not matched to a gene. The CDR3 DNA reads TGTGCCATCAGTGCCAACCCGGGACTACTATACAATGAGCAGTTCTTC. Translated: CAISANPGLLYNEQFF.

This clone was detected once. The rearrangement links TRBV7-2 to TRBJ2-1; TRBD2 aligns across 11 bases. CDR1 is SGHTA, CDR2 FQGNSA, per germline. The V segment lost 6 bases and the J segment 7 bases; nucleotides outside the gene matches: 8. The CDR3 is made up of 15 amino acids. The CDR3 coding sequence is TGTGCCAGCAGTTTTAGCGGGAGGGCCTGGAATGAGCAGTTCTTC. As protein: CASSFSGRAWNEQFF.